This T cell receptor (beta chain) was retrieved from a study of blood T cell repertoires in COVID-19. Assay: immunoSEQ multiplex PCR; the TCRdb copy retains only in-frame clones and omits some. Of 220,000 or so clones listed, 90% were seen once; the top ten hold roughly 15%. Within 2 weeks of study entry, exposed participants had contacted a PCR-confirmed or clinician-diagnosed COVID-19 case. CDR3 size: 15 residues. V was clipped by 3 bases and J by 3 bases, with 15 bases between them. The germline CDR1 and CDR2 sequences are SGHRS and YFSETQ. Specimen: PBMCs or T cells enriched from blood (not recorded which). This TCR was sampled from a man in his thirties or forties who had been exposed to COVID-19. This chain connects TRBV5-1 to TRBJ1-1; D unclear. CDR3 in DNA: TGCGCCAGCAGCTCGCCCTCTCGAGAGGACACTGAAGCTTTCTTT. It codes for CASSSPSREDTEAFF.